The present TCR beta chain was sequenced within a study of sequential checkpoint blockade in melanoma. Study at large: First-line arms were nivolumab then ipilimumab, or the reverse, randomized 1:1.

The CDR3 is 16 residues long. Unmatched junction bases numbered 9, after V lost 3 bases and J lost 1 base. Germline-derived CDR1 and CDR2 are MDHEN and SYDVKM. Method: immunoSEQ multiplex PCR; TCRdb's copy keeps in-frame clones and lacks some. The sample shows fewer than 6,500 clones, around a fifth of them seen only once. Treatment defined: randomized to nivolumab then ipilimumab (arm A) or the reverse (arm B). DNA-damaging chemotherapy had not been given to any patient beforehand. The chain links TRBV28 to TRBJ2-7; TRBD1 aligns across 7 bases. The specimen comprised tumor tissue (inferred from file names), sampled from a patient given nivolumab and ipilimumab in sequence. The sequence derives from a human donor with melanoma. The chain's CDR3 is CASSFHRQGWSYEQYF. In nucleotides, the CDR3 is TGTGCCAGCAGTTTCCATAGACAGGGATGGTCCTACGAGCAGTACTTC.